The 27 T cell receptor beta chains listed next were all sequenced from one sample in a study of blood T cell repertoires in COVID-19. Data came from immunoSEQ multiplex PCR; TCRdb stores just in-frame clones and leaves some out. The sample consists of fewer than 120,000 clones, 80% to 90% of them appearing once. Sequenced material: peripheral blood. The receptors here all came from a woman in her sixties or seventies with acute or convalescent COVID-19.

The sample holds a few counts of this clone. The chain has TRBV9 and TRBJ1-2, with 9 bases lining up with TRBD1. Germline loops: CDR1 SGDLS, CDR2 YYNGEE. With V trimmed by 4 bases and J by 8 bases, 15 bases remained unmatched. The CDR3 extends over 16 amino acids. The CDR3 DNA reads as TGTGCCAGCAGCCGGTACCTGGACAGGGGAGAGGGCGGCTACACCTTC. Translated, it gives CASSRYLDRGEGGYTF.

V gene TRBV5-1 combines with J gene TRBJ2-1; D ambiguous. There are 14 residues in the CDR3. CDR1 is SGHRS, CDR2 YFSETQ, per germline. Trimming took off 0 bases at V and 5 bases at J, with 9 bases between the two ends. The CDR3 loop is CASSLGQENNEQFF. CDR3 nucleotides: TGCGCCAGCAGCTTGGGACAAGAGAACAATGAGCAGTTCTTC.

The chain carries TRBV28 and TRBJ1-5; 9 bases match TRBD1. V lost 5 bases, J lost 5 bases, and 4 bases stayed unmatched. The CDR3 runs 14 residues. Germline V gene lookup returns CDR1 MDHEN and CDR2 SYDVKM. CDR3 sequence: CASSATGGYQPQHF. CDR3 bases: TGTGCCAGCAGTGCGACAGGGGGATATCAGCCCCAGCATTTT.

V and J are TRBV5-6 and TRBJ2-5; tentative D call: TRBD1 (5 bases). V was cut by 0 bases and J by 5 bases, with 8 bases left in between. CDR3 length equals 13 residues. The germline V gene encodes CDR1 SGHDT and CDR2 YYEEEE. CDR3 region: CASSLVGVETQYF. CDR3 DNA sequence: TGTGCCAGCAGCTTGGTAGGGGTGGAGACCCAGTACTTC.

J is TRBJ1-2 and V is TRBV7-2; 8 nucleotides align to TRBD1. Germline V gene data show CDR1 as SGHTA and CDR2 as FQGNSA. The CDR3 sequence is 14 residues long. J gave up 11 bases and V 5 bases, and 13 bases lay outside the gene matches. The CDR3 region is CASSPHTGQGGYTF. DNA for the CDR3: TGTGCCAGCAGCCCCCATACCGGACAGGGTGGGTACACCTTC.

The genes are TRBV7-3 and TRBJ2-1, with 7 bases aligning to TRBD2. The V segment lost 4 bases and the J segment 7 bases; nucleotides outside the gene matches: 13. CDR3 length: 16 amino acids. Germline values: CDR1 SGHTA, CDR2 FQGTGA. In DNA form, the CDR3 reads TGTGCCAGCAGCTCGATCCGGGGGGACTACAATAATGAGCAGTTCTTC. Translation: CASSSIRGDYNNEQFF.

This clone was counted a single time. J is TRBJ1-2 and V is TRBV7-3; TRBD1 is a possible D gene (5 bases). From germline, CDR1 is SGHTA and CDR2 FQGTGA. The CDR3 is 13 amino acids. V was shortened by 5 bases and J by 4 bases, with 11 bases between the two germline ends. CDR3 in DNA: TGTGCCAGCAGCCCAGGGTTCGGCTATGGCTACACCTTC. Its protein product is CASSPGFGYGYTF.

On this clone itself: Germline and junction disagree at one end, which may indicate a read error. The rearrangement links TRBV9 to TRBJ1-6; D gene ambiguous. Germline V gene lookup returns CDR1 SGDLS and CDR2 YYNGEE. CDR3 length: 11 residues. The DNA for the CDR3 is TGTGCCAGCAGCGTAGTAAGGAGGGAACCCTTT. Its protein is CASSVVRREPF.

V and J are TRBV7-9 and TRBJ2-1, with TRBD2 identical over 9 bases. The junction had 13 bases not matched to a gene; V was cut back by 4 bases and J by 0 bases. CDR1 is SEHNR, CDR2 FQNEAQ, per germline (reference sequence). There are 19 residues in the CDR3. Here the CDR3 reads CASSSRAGGTSYSYNEQFF. For the CDR3, the DNA is TGTGCCAGCAGCTCCCGAGCGGGGGGAACCTCTTACTCCTACAATGAGCAGTTCTTC. Combining the CDR3 with reference TRBV7-9 and TRBJ2-1 gives the whole variable domain DTGVSQNPRHKITKRGQNVTFRCDPISEHNRLYWYRQTLGQGPEFLTYFQNEAQLEKSRLLSDRFSAERPKGSFSTLEIQRTEQGDSAMYLCASSSRAGGTSYSYNEQFFGPGTRLTVL.

The genes are TRBV4-3 and TRBJ2-2; TRBD1 matches 7 bases. V shed 0 bases, J shed 0 bases, and the junction held 10 bases outside the gene matches. CDR1 is LGHNA and CDR2 is YSLEER in the germline V gene. CDR3 length equals 19 residues. CDR3 residues: CASSQDPGTANTNTGELFF. The CDR3 region has the DNA TGCGCCAGCAGCCAAGATCCCGGGACAGCAAACACGAACACCGGGGAGCTGTTTTTT.

J is TRBJ1-2 and V is TRBV27; 7 bases match TRBD1. Germline CDR1 MNHEY, CDR2 SMNVEV (reference sequence). The CDR3 totals 16 residues. Trimming cost V 0 bases and J 7 bases; bases outside gene matches: 11. CDR3 sequence reads: CASSLSGTEGASGYTF. The DNA for the CDR3 is TGTGCCAGCAGTTTATCCGGCACGGAGGGGGCGAGTGGCTACACCTTC.

J is TRBJ1-5 and V is TRBV7-9; D may be TRBD1 (5 bases). Trimming stripped 4 bases from V and 11 bases from J, with 18 bases between. Germline CDR1 is SEHNR and CDR2 is FQNEAQ (reference sequence). The CDR3 totals 14 residues. The CDR3 reads CASSSTDSVSTQHF. The CDR3 coding sequence is TGTGCCAGCAGCTCAACCGACAGTGTTTCGACCCAGCATTTT.

In its sample, this clone was seen many times. The gene calls are TRBV5-1 and TRBJ1-1, with D maybe TRBD1 (6 bases). Germline V gene lookup returns CDR1 SGHRS and CDR2 YFSETQ. Trimming removed 3 bases from V and 0 bases from J, with 6 bases in between. The CDR3 has 13 amino acids. Here the CDR3 DNA reads TGCGCCAGCAGCTGGACAGTGAACACTGAAGCTTTCTTT. Protein product: CASSWTVNTEAFF. Complete variable domain (other parts from reference TRBV5-1 and TRBJ1-1): KAGVTQTPRYLIKTRGQQVTLSCSPISGHRSVSWYQQTPGQGLQFLFEYFSETQRNKGNFPGRFSGRQFSNSRSEMNVSTLELGDSALYLCASSWTVNTEAFFGQGTRLTVV.

For the CDR3, the DNA is TGCGCCAGCAGCTTGGGAGGCGCAGCTAACTATGGCTACACCTTC. This translates into CASSLGGAANYGYTF. The chain has TRBV5-1 and TRBJ1-2; no reliable D call. This CDR3 comprises 15 residues. V shed 0 bases and J shed 0 bases, with 9 bases lying between them. Per the germline V gene, CDR1 is SGHRS and CDR2 is YFSETQ.

The chain uses TRBV5-4 and TRBJ2-3; 8 positions match TRBD2. V shed 3 bases, J shed 7 bases, and the junction held 13 bases outside the gene matches. Germline assignment: CDR1 SGHNT and CDR2 YYREEE (reference sequence). The CDR3 is 16 residues long. The CDR3 protein is CASSSSGRGGAHTQYF. Written as DNA, the CDR3 is TGTGCCAGCAGCTCCTCCGGCCGGGGGGGCGCGCATACGCAGTATTTT.

This chain links TRBV9 with TRBJ1-3; weak D call: TRBD1 (5 bases). The CDR3 totals 14 residues. CDR1 and CDR2 (germline): SGDLS, YYNGEE. V dropped 4 bases and J dropped 2 bases, with 10 bases sitting between them. The CDR3 DNA sequence: TGTGCCAGCAGCCCGGGGGGGGCTGGAAACACCATATATTTT. It yields the protein CASSPGGAGNTIYF. The variable domain in full, completed from reference TRBV9 and TRBJ1-3, reads DSGVTQTPKHLITATGQRVTLRCSPRSGDLSVYWYQQSLDQGLQFLIQYYNGEERAKGNILERFSAQQFPDLHSELNLSSLELGDSALYFCASSPGGAGNTIYFGEGSWLTVV.

CDR3 DNA: TGTGCCAGCAGCCAACGGGGTACTGAAGCTTTCTTT. Protein sequence: CASSQRGTEAFF. The J gene is TRBJ1-1, the V gene TRBV7-6; D call uncertain. This CDR3 has 12 residues. Germline CDR1 SGHVS, CDR2 FNYEAQ. V was shortened by 5 bases and J by 5 bases, with 9 bases between the two germline ends.

The table lists this clone with a few counts. This rearrangement joins TRBV6-2 or TRBV6-3 to TRBJ2-4, with D perhaps matching TRBD1 (5 bases). Germline V gene data show CDR1 as MNHEY and CDR2 as SVGEGT. V was clipped by 2 bases and J by 2 bases, with 16 bases between them. The CDR3 is 17 residues long. The CDR3 protein is CASSYRVAGISKNIQYF. CDR3 sequence (DNA): TGTGCCAGCAGTTACAGAGTAGCAGGGATCTCCAAAAACATTCAGTACTTC.

The chain employs TRBV18 and TRBJ1-1; maybe TRBD1 (5 bases). V was trimmed by 3 bases and J by 1 base, leaving 12 bases between them. Germline-derived CDR1 and CDR2 are KGHSH and LQKENI. This CDR3 spans 15 amino acids. CDR3 loop: CASSPTTAANTEAFF. Written as DNA, the CDR3 is TGTGCCAGCTCACCGACGACAGCCGCGAACACTGAAGCTTTCTTT.

The gene calls are TRBV3-1 (or the pseudogene TRBV3-2) and TRBJ1-4; no reliable D call. Trimming took 3 bases from V and 4 from J, leaving 3 bases between them. CDR1 is LGHDT and CDR2 is YNNKEL in the germline V gene (reference sequence). The CDR3 covers 12 residues. Here the CDR3 DNA reads TGTGCCAGCAGCCAGAGTAATGAAAAACTGTTTTTT. Translating it yields CASSQSNEKLFF.

The chain employs TRBV4-2 and TRBJ2-2, with D possibly being TRBD2 (5 bases). Germline lookup yields CDR1 LGHNA and CDR2 YNFKEQ. The CDR3 loop spans 15 amino acids. V was cut by 4 bases and J by 0 bases, with 9 bases left in between. In DNA, the CDR3 is TGTGCCAGCAGCCCAGCAGCGGCGAACACCGGGGAGCTGTTTTTT. Encoded protein: CASSPAAANTGELFF.

This sequence joins TRBV14 and TRBJ1-4; D not resolved. Per the germline V gene, CDR1 is SGHDN and CDR2 is FVKESK. The CDR3 covers 17 residues. V was clipped by 1 base and J by 2 bases, with 14 bases between them. CDR3 nucleotides: TGTGCCAGCAGCCAAGGATACGATTCGGGGACTAATGAAAAACTGTTTTTT. This codes for CASSQGYDSGTNEKLFF.

V gene TRBV7-9 combines with J gene TRBJ1-6; 7 bases are a match to TRBD1. The V gene's germline CDR1 is SEHNR and CDR2 FQNEAQ (reference sequence). CDR3 length: 14 amino acids. With 5 bases clipped from V and 10 bases from J, the junction kept 8 bases outside the gene matches. CDR3 nucleotide sequence: TGTGCCAGCAGCCCCGACAGGGTGGAATCACCCCTCCACTTT. As protein: CASSPDRVESPLHF.

This chain uses TRBV18 with TRBJ2-5; TRBD2 is a possible D gene (5 bases). Trimming removed 3 bases at V and 5 bases at J, with 10 bases between. Germline V gives CDR1 KGHSH, CDR2 LQKENI. The CDR3 loop spans 13 amino acids. The CDR3 sequence: CASSPGRGETQYF. As DNA, the CDR3 is TGTGCCAGCTCACCGGGGAGAGGGGAGACCCAGTACTTC.

The chain couples TRBV2 to TRBJ2-3; D perhaps matches TRBD1 (6 bases). V lost 6 bases and J 0 bases, leaving 10 bases between the germline ends. This CDR3 comprises 14 residues. Germline CDR1 SNHLY, CDR2 FYNNEI. CDR3 DNA sequence: TGTGCCAGCAGCCGGGACACTAGCACAGATACGCAGTATTTT. Translated, it gives CASSRDTSTDTQYF.

This clone was picked up a small number of times. The chain employs TRBV9 and TRBJ2-5; 10 bases agree with TRBD2. This CDR3 has 17 amino acids. Germline lookup yields CDR1 SGDLS and CDR2 YYNGEE. V trimming: 0 bases; J trimming: 3 bases; junction bases outside the gene matches: 8. CDR3 in amino acids: CASSVDPAGTSEETQYF. The CDR3, as DNA: TGTGCCAGCAGCGTAGACCCTGCCGGGACTAGCGAAGAGACCCAGTACTTC.

This clone was observed once. The chain uses TRBV23-1 and TRBJ1-4, with D possibly matching TRBD1 (5 bases). TRBV23-1 is noted as an ORF with a role that remains uncertain. V was shortened by 9 bases and J by 8 bases, with 13 bases between the two germline ends. The CDR3 totals 12 residues. CDR3 bases: TGCGCCAGACGGGGGGTGCGAGAAAAACTGTTTTTT. Translated: CARRGVREKLFF.